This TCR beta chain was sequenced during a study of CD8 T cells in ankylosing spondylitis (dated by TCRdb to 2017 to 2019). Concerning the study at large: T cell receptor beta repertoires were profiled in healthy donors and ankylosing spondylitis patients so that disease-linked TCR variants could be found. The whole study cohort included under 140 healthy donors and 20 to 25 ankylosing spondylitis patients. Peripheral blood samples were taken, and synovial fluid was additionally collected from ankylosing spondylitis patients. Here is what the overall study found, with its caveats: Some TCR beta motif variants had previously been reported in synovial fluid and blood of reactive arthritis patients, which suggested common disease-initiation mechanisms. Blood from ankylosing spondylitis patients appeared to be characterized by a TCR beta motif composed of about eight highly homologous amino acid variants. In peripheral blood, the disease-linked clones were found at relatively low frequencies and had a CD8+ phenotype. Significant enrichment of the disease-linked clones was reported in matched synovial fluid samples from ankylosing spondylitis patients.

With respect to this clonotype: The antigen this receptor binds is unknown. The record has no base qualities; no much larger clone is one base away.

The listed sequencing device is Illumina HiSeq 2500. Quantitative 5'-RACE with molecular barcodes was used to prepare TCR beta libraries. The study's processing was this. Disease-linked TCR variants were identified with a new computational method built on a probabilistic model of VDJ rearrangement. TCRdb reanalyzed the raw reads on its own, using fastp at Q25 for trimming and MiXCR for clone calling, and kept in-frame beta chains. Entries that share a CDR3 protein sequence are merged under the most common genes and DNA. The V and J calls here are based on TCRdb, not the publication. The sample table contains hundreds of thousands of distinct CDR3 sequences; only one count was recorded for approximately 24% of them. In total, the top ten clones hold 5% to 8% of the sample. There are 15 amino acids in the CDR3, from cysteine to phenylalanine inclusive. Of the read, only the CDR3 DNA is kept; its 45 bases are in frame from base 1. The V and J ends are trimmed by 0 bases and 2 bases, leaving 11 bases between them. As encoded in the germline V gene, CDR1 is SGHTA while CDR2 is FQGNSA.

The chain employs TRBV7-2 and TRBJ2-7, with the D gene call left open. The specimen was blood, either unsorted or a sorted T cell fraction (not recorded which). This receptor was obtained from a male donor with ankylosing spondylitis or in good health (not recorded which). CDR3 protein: CASSLAARVTYEQYF. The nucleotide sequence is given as TGTGCCAGCAGCTTAGCGGCTCGGGTAACCTACGAGCAGTACTTC. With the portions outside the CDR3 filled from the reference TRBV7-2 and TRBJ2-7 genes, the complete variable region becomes GAGVSQSPSNKVTEKGKDVELRCDPISGHTALYWYRQSLGQGLEFLIYFQGNSAPDKSGLPSDRFSAERTGGSVSTLTIQRTQQEDSAVYLCASSLAARVTYEQYFGPGTRLTVT.